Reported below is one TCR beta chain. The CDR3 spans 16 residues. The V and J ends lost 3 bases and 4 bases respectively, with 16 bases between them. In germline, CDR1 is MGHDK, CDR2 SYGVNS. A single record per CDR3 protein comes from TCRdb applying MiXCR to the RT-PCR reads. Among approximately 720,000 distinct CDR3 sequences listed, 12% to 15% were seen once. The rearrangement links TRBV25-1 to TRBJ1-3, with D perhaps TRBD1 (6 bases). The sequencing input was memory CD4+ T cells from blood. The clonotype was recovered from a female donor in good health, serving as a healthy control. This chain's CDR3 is CASSDVIGQTGNTIYF. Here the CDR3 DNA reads TGTGCCAGCAGTGACGTGATTGGACAGACCGGAAACACCATATATTTT.